A selection of T cell receptor beta chains follows, all from one sample in a study of blood T cells in healthy people across ages. TCRdb reanalysed the 5' RACE reads using MiXCR and keeps one entry per CDR3 protein. The table includes around 1,700,000 distinct CDR3 sequences, roughly 28% detected once. The sample consisted of blood. All receptors come from a woman aged 25 to 39 in good health. Both conserved end residues are part of each CDR3. The D gene is left open where the match is weak. For some rows the clone size is stated as once, few or many, or as a class when expanded; others skip it.

v_gene	abundance	j_gene	d_gene	CDR3aa	CDR3nt
TRBV29-1	few	TRBJ2-3	-	CSVRAQPTDTQYF	TGCAGCGTCCGGGCACAGCCTACAGATACGCAGTATTTT
TRBV25-1	-	TRBJ2-1	-	CDSSVGGNEQFF	TGTGACAGTTCAGTGGGGGGCAATGAGCAGTTCTTC
TRBV24-1	few	TRBJ2-7	-	CATRTDLTYEQYF	TGTGCCACCCGCACAGACCTCACCTACGAGCAGTACTTC
TRBV3-1	-	TRBJ1-2	-	CASSQPSNYGYTF	TGTGCCAGCAGCCAGCCGTCTAACTATGGCTACACCTTC
TRBV20-1	many	TRBJ2-7	TRBD2	CSARAGGSYEQYF	TGCAGTGCTAGAGCGGGGGGCTCCTACGAGCAGTACTTC
TRBV6-6	few	TRBJ1-2	-	CASSAEGRTAGYTF	TGTGCCAGCAGTGCCGAGGGGAGGACCGCTGGCTACACCTTC
TRBV14	few	TRBJ2-6	-	CASSQRLAGANVLTF	TGTGCCAGCAGCCAAAGGCTAGCGGGGGCCAACGTCCTGACTTTC
TRBV12-3/TRBV12-4	many	TRBJ2-3	-	CASSSSGGDTQYF	TGTGCCAGCTCATCCTCTGGAGGGGATACGCAGTATTTT
TRBV20-1	few	TRBJ1-1	-	CSASIAGRTEAFF	TGCAGTGCTAGTATCGCAGGGCGGACTGAAGCTTTCTTT
TRBV9	few	TRBJ2-7	-	CASSVEEGGYEQYF	TGTGCCAGCAGCGTAGAAGAGGGCGGGTACGAGCAGTACTTC
TRBV6-1	few	TRBJ2-3	-	CASSPRQSTDTQYF	TGTGCCAGCAGTCCAAGACAGAGCACAGATACGCAGTATTTT
TRBV4-3	few	TRBJ2-1	-	CASSQSPQGSDEQFF	TGCGCCAGCAGCCAAAGCCCTCAAGGGTCGGATGAGCAGTTCTTC
TRBV12-3/TRBV12-4	-	TRBJ2-4	TRBD2	CASSGGGIAKNIQYF	TGTGCCAGCAGTGGGGGGGGGATAGCCAAAAACATTCAGTACTTC
TRBV5-8	few	TRBJ1-2	TRBD1	CASSSPTGVAGYTF	TGTGCCAGCAGCAGCCCCACAGGGGTGGCTGGCTACACCTTC
TRBV7-2	-	TRBJ2-3	-	CASSLQGGNGPDAQYF	TGTGCCAGCAGCTTACAGGGGGGAAATGGCCCAGATGCGCAGTATTTT
TRBV7-2	-	TRBJ2-1	-	CTSSKGQINEQFF	TGTACCAGCAGCAAGGGACAAATCAATGAGCAGTTCTTC
TRBV2	-	TRBJ2-5	-	CASNVEQETQYF	TGTGCCAGCAATGTGGAGCAAGAGACCCAGTACTTC
TRBV2	few	TRBJ2-3	TRBD1	CASRPGQEDTQYF	TGTGCCAGCAGACCCGGACAGGAAGATACGCAGTATTTT
TRBV7-9	-	TRBJ2-7	TRBD2	CASSLASGGTREQYF	TGTGCCAGCAGCCTGGCTAGCGGGGGGACTCGAGAGCAGTACTTC
TRBV7-2	few	TRBJ2-1	TRBD2	CASSLGLTRTRENNEQFF	TGTGCCAGCAGCTTAGGTCTTACCAGGACTAGAGAAAATAATGAGCAGTTCTTC
TRBV4-3	many	TRBJ2-7	-	CASSQELGLYEQYF	TGCGCCAGCAGCCAAGAATTGGGGCTGTACGAGCAGTACTTC
TRBV6-1	-	TRBJ1-6	-	CASSEAVGGIWSPLHF	TGTGCCAGCAGTGAAGCCGTCGGGGGGATTTGGTCACCCCTCCACTTT
TRBV28	-	TRBJ2-5	-	CASSPPGEGGAPIPWETQYF	TGTGCCAGCAGTCCCCCCGGGGAAGGCGGGGCGCCTATCCCGTGGGAGACCCAGTACTTC
TRBV2	-	TRBJ1-4	TRBD1	CAGTGQSDEKLFF	TGTGCCGGGACAGGACAGTCCGATGAAAAACTGTTTTTT
TRBV7-2	many	TRBJ2-1	-	CASSLAGGVNEQFF	TGTGCCAGCAGCTTGGCAGGAGGTGTGAATGAGCAGTTCTTC
TRBV20-1	-	TRBJ1-1	-	CSAPKGGLEAFF	TGCAGTGCACCGAAGGGGGGCCTTGAAGCTTTCTTT
TRBV7-9	few	TRBJ1-4	-	CASSFQGIGNEKLFF	TGTGCCAGCAGCTTCCAGGGGATAGGGAATGAAAAACTGTTTTTT
TRBV5-1	-	TRBJ2-5	TRBD2	CASSGGLLVETQYF	TGCGCCAGCAGCGGGGGACTATTGGTAGAGACCCAGTACTTC
TRBV3-1	-	TRBJ1-2	TRBD1	CAGSLTGGPSNYGYTF	TGTGCCGGCAGCCTAACAGGGGGCCCGAGTAACTATGGCTACACCTTC
TRBV6-5	-	TRBJ1-2	-	CASRFGRDRGYTF	TGTGCCAGCAGATTCGGACGCGATCGGGGCTACACCTTC
TRBV12-3/TRBV12-4	-	TRBJ1-2	-	CASSFGLYTF	TGTGCCAGCAGTTTCGGGCTTTACACCTTC
TRBV4-3	-	TRBJ2-7	-	CASSQDSGNPYEQYF	TGCGCCAGCAGCCAAGATAGCGGAAATCCCTACGAGCAGTACTTC
TRBV18	-	TRBJ2-1	TRBD1	CASSPGTGTYEQFF	TGTGCCAGCTCACCCGGGACAGGGACTTACGAGCAGTTCTTC
TRBV6-6	many	TRBJ2-7	-	CASSEVLREQYF	TGTGCCAGCTCAGAAGTCCTCCGCGAGCAGTACTTC
TRBV5-1	many	TRBJ2-1	-	CASSLAGNEQFF	TGTGCCAGCAGTTTAGCAGGGAATGAGCAGTTCTTC
TRBV5-1	-	TRBJ2-5	-	CASSLDGSQETQYF	TGCGCCAGCAGCTTGGACGGCAGCCAAGAGACCCAGTACTTC
TRBV7-2	few	TRBJ2-1	-	CASSLGRRLNNEQFF	TGTGCCAGCAGCTTAGGGCGAAGGCTAAACAATGAGCAGTTCTTC
TRBV7-2	many	TRBJ2-5	-	CASSLGGWYQETQYF	TGTGCCAGCAGCTTGGGAGGTTGGTACCAAGAGACCCAGTACTTC
TRBV12-3/TRBV12-4	-	TRBJ2-1	TRBD2	CASSENPGLAVYNEQFF	TGTGCCAGCAGTGAAAACCCCGGACTAGCGGTTTACAATGAGCAGTTCTTC
TRBV12-3/TRBV12-4	few	TRBJ1-6	-	CASRLPGGDSPLHF	TGTGCCAGCAGGCTCCCCGGGGGTGATTCACCCCTCCACTTT
TRBV5-1	-	TRBJ2-1	TRBD2	CASSLVPVGGQNEQFF	TGCGCCAGCAGCTTGGTTCCTGTGGGAGGGCAGAATGAGCAGTTCTTC
TRBV7-2	-	TRBJ2-3	-	CASSSDLATQYF	TGTGCCAGCAGCTCCGACTTGGCTACGCAGTATTTT
TRBV29-1	-	TRBJ2-1	TRBD1	CSVEGDRISYNEQFF	TGCAGCGTTGAAGGGGACAGGATCTCCTACAATGAGCAGTTCTTC
TRBV24-1	-	TRBJ1-2	-	CATSDPDGIYGYTF	TGTGCCACCAGTGACCCGGACGGGATCTATGGCTACACCTTC
TRBV29-1	-	TRBJ1-4	-	CSPRVKLFF	TGCAGCCCCCGTGTGAAACTGTTTTTT
TRBV7-2	many	TRBJ2-7	-	CASSFKGGLGGLEQYF	TGTGCCAGCAGCTTTAAGGGAGGGTTAGGGGGCCTCGAGCAGTACTTC
TRBV12-3/TRBV12-4	-	TRBJ2-4	-	CASSLIRGLAKNIQYF	TGTGCCAGCAGTTTGATAAGGGGACTAGCCAAAAACATTCAGTACTTC
TRBV7-9	many	TRBJ2-6	-	CASSPPVISGANVLTF	TGTGCCAGCAGCCCCCCCGTGATCTCTGGGGCCAACGTCCTGACTTTC
TRBV20-1	many	TRBJ1-4	-	CSARHDHNEKLFF	TGCAGCGCTAGACATGACCATAATGAAAAACTGTTTTTT
TRBV7-2	-	TRBJ1-6	TRBD1	CASSSGQPRPLHF	TGTGCCAGCAGCTCGGGACAGCCTCGACCCCTCCACTTT
TRBV18	many	TRBJ2-3	TRBD2	CASSPPTTSGITDTQYF	TGTGCCAGCTCACCACCGACGACTAGCGGGATTACAGATACGCAGTATTTT
TRBV20-1	many	TRBJ2-1	TRBD2	CSARTTSGNNEQFF	TGCAGTGCCAGGACGACTAGCGGGAACAATGAGCAGTTCTTC
TRBV5-6	few	TRBJ2-7	TRBD2	CASSLAGTTQWEQYF	TGTGCCAGCAGCTTGGCAGGGACTACTCAGTGGGAGCAGTACTTC
TRBV6-6	-	TRBJ1-3	-	CASRPEGVGNTIYF	TGTGCCAGCAGGCCCGAGGGGGTTGGAAACACCATATATTTT